The 4 T cell receptor beta chains given below trace back to one sample, sequenced in a study of regulatory T cells in long-lasting Graves disease. Time point indicated: persistent/refractory GD, antithyroid drugs over 5 years with positive TRAb. The TCR library was made from RNA that had been extracted from PBMCs in TRIzol. Researchers made TCR beta libraries by using iRepertoire HTBI primers and running Arm-PCR on CDR3 regions. TCRdb passed the multiplex PCR reads through MiXCR, listing each CDR3 protein once. The table records 650,000 to 700,000 distinct CDR3 sequences, about 32% of them present only once. Sequenced material: peripheral blood mononuclear cells (PBMCs), taken when the disease was refractory, from a patient treated with antithyroid drugs. These receptors were obtained from a female donor with Graves disease.

The CDR3: CASSLQGRSYEQYF. The CDR3 DNA is TGTGCCAGCAGTTTACAAGGCCGCTCCTACGAGCAGTACTTC. This chain connects TRBV27 to TRBJ2-7; no definite D call. CDR3 size: 14 residues. Trimming removed 2 bases at V and 0 bases at J, with 8 bases between. Germline CDR1 is MNHEY and CDR2 is SMNVEV (reference sequence).

The chain recombines TRBV19 with TRBJ1-5; 8 bases line up with TRBD1. Losses at the gene ends were 5 bases for V and 7 bases for J; bases not matched to a gene: 7. The V gene's germline CDR1 is LNHDA and CDR2 SQIVND (reference sequence). This CDR3 spans 14 amino acids. CDR3 nucleotides: TGTGCCAGTAGTTCAGGGGGCTCGTGGCAGCCCCAGCATTTT. Encoded protein: CASSSGGSWQPQHF. Full variable domain (remainder filled in from reference TRBV19 and TRBJ1-5): DGGITQSPKYLFRKEGQNVTLSCEQNLNHDAMYWYRQDPGQGLRLIYYSQIVNDFQKGDIAEGYSVSREKKESFPLTVTSAQKNPTAFYLCASSSGGSWQPQHFGDGTRLSIL.

This clonotype appeared once. The chain employs TRBV9 and TRBJ1-3, with 10 positions matching TRBD1. This CDR3 spans 14 amino acids. V gave up 3 bases and J gave up 7 bases; unmatched junction bases: 4. Germline assignment: CDR1 SGDLS and CDR2 YYNGEE. CDR3 sequence (DNA): TGTGCCAGCAGCGAGGTGGGACAGGGGAACACCATATATTTT. It encodes CASSEVGQGNTIYF.

The J gene is TRBJ2-7, the V gene TRBV12-3 or TRBV12-4; 9 bases fit TRBD1. Trimming cost V 8 bases and J 3 bases; bases outside gene matches: 8. The CDR3 is made up of 14 amino acids. The CDR3 sequence: CASAPGQGGYEQYF. The CDR3 bases are TGTGCCAGCGCTCCGGGACAGGGAGGCTACGAGCAGTACTTC.